One T cell receptor (beta chain) is described in this entry. Its cognate antigen is unknown. The data belong to a study of T cells expressing NK-cell markers. Whole-study findings and limits: A few donors' CD3+CD56-NKG2C+ cells were dominated by the same clonotypes.

TCRdb reprocessed the 5' RACE reads and reports one entry per CDR3 protein, with no DNA. There are 550,000 to 600,000 distinct CDR3 sequences in the sample, with roughly 3.5% held by the top ten. Germline-derived CDR1 and CDR2 are ENHRY and SYGVKD. The CDR3 extends over 15 amino acids. The chain is built from TRBV10-3 and TRBJ1-6. The sequenced sample was blood T cells: a sorted CD56 or NKG2C T cell subset, CD4+ or CD8+ T cells, or bulk PBMC T cells (not recorded which). The TCR originated in a man younger than 35 in good health. Here the CDR3 reads CAISESPVANSPLHF.